The 26 T cell receptor beta chains below come from one sample, sequenced in a study of T cell changes during pregnancy in multiple sclerosis. The protocol was immunoSEQ multiplex PCR, while the TCRdb copy is restricted to in-frame clones and leaves out a portion. The sample consists of under 50,000 clones, under 95% of them appearing once. Sequencing used CD4+ T cells from peripheral blood mononuclear cells, obtained in the third trimester of pregnancy. The receptor source for this set is a female donor with multiple sclerosis, enrolled in a pregnancy study.

This chain uses TRBV7-2 with TRBJ1-5, with D perhaps TRBD1 (6 bases). The V end lost 4 bases, the J end lost 7 bases, and 17 bases lay between the germline ends. The CDR3 is made up of 15 amino acids. Germline V gene data show CDR1 as SGHTA and CDR2 as FQGNSA. The DNA for the CDR3 is TGTGCCAGCAGCTCCACACAGGGACCCGGGCAGCCCCAGCATTTT. It yields the protein CASSSTQGPGQPQHF.

The rearrangement joins TRBV18 to TRBJ2-5; 7 bases match TRBD1. The CDR3 is 14 amino acids. Per the germline V gene, CDR1 is KGHSH and CDR2 is LQKENI. V shed 2 bases, J shed 3 bases, and the junction held 3 bases outside the gene matches. CDR3 DNA: TGTGCCAGCTCACCAAGAGACAGGGAAGAGACCCAGTACTTC. Translating gives CASSPRDREETQYF.

The gene calls are TRBV4-1 and TRBJ2-3; TRBD2 might be the D (5 bases). Germline lookup yields CDR1 MGHRA and CDR2 YSYEKL. The length of the CDR3 is 18 residues. Trimming took 0 bases from V and 0 from J, leaving 16 bases between them. The CDR3 loop is CASSQEFGAEASTDTQYF. Here the CDR3 DNA reads TGCGCCAGCAGCCAAGAATTCGGAGCGGAGGCTAGCACAGATACGCAGTATTTT.

The chain carries TRBV19 and TRBJ2-2; TRBD2 agrees at 8 bases. CDR3 length equals 13 residues. CDR1 and CDR2 from the germline V gene are LNHDA and SQIVND (reference sequence). Trimming at V came to 6 bases and at J to 6 bases, leaving 3 bases not matched to a gene. CDR3 loop: CASRRREAGELFF. CDR3 sequence (DNA): TGTGCCAGTAGAAGGCGGGAGGCCGGGGAGCTGTTTTTT.

The V gene is TRBV28, the J gene TRBJ1-5; D call uncertain. The V end was cut by 3 bases, the J end by 0 bases, with 12 bases between. CDR1 is MDHEN, CDR2 SYDVKM, per germline. CDR3 length equals 16 residues. CDR3 in amino acids: CASSFNRGYSNQPQHF. The CDR3 DNA reads TGTGCCAGCAGTTTTAATAGAGGATATAGCAATCAGCCCCAGCATTTT.

This clone appeared a single time. The chain uses TRBV4-1 and TRBJ2-7, with 10 bases lining up with TRBD1. The CDR3 covers 14 residues. Germline CDR1 MGHRA, CDR2 YSYEKL. Trimming at V came to 6 bases and at J to 3 bases, leaving 5 bases not matched to a gene. CDR3 DNA: TGCGCCAGCAGGGTGGGACAGGGGAACTACGAGCAGTACTTC. This sequence encodes CASRVGQGNYEQYF.

V is TRBV12-5 and J is TRBJ2-7; 10 bases are shared with TRBD1. Germline CDR1 LGHNT, CDR2 FRNRAP. The CDR3 totals 16 residues. Trimming at V came to 1 base and at J to 5 bases, leaving 8 bases not matched to a gene. CDR3 bases: TGTGCTAGTGGTTTGGGAAGAAGGGACAGGGGAGACGAGCAGTACTTC. Translating it yields CASGLGRRDRGDEQYF. Variable domain in full (rest from reference TRBV12-5 and TRBJ2-7): DARVTQTPRHKVTEMGQEVTMRCQPILGHNTVFWYRQTMMQGLELLAYFRNRAPLDDSGMPKDRFSAEMPDATLATLKIQPSEPRDSAVYFCASGLGRRDRGDEQYFGPGTRLTVT.

The rearrangement uses TRBV4-2 and TRBJ1-2, with D possibly matching TRBD1 (5 bases). Trimming removed 0 bases at V and 2 bases at J, with 10 bases between. Germline assignment: CDR1 LGHNA and CDR2 YNFKEQ. The CDR3 has 15 amino acids. The CDR3 region is CASSQDFGGNYGYTF. For the CDR3, the DNA is TGTGCCAGCAGCCAAGATTTTGGGGGGAACTATGGCTACACCTTC.

J is TRBJ1-2 and V is TRBV5-1, with TRBD1 as a possible D gene (6 bases). The CDR3 spans 13 residues. Trimming cost V 4 bases and J 2 bases, with 9 bases left between them. Germline V gene data show CDR1 as SGHRS and CDR2 as YFSETQ. CDR3 loop: CASSGQGNYGYTF. In nucleotides, the CDR3 is TGCGCCAGCAGCGGGCAGGGGAACTATGGCTACACCTTC.

As for this clone: Other DNA sequences in the same sample also yield this CDR3. J is TRBJ1-2 and V is TRBV28, with D possibly being TRBD1 (5 bases). V was pared by 6 bases and J by 5 bases, with 10 bases between. This CDR3 comprises 12 residues. The germline CDR1 and CDR2 sequences are MDHEN and SYDVKM. The CDR3 loop is CASSLGGYGYTF. CDR3 DNA sequence: TGTGCCAGCAGCCTCGGGGGTTATGGCTACACCTTC.

J is TRBJ2-1 and V is TRBV5-1, with 11 nucleotides matching TRBD2. V lost 4 bases to trimming and J lost 8 bases; unmatched junction nucleotides: 11. CDR1 is SGHRS and CDR2 is YFSETQ in the germline V gene. The CDR3 runs 16 residues. CDR3 loop: CASSVLTSGTWDEQFF. The CDR3 nucleotides are TGCGCCAGCAGCGTATTGACTAGCGGGACCTGGGATGAGCAGTTCTTC.

J is TRBJ2-5 and V is TRBV7-3; unclear D gene. The germline CDR1 and CDR2 sequences are SGHTA and FQGTGA. The CDR3 runs to 13 residues. Between the trimmed V and J ends, which lost 2 bases and 5 bases, there was a span of 9 bases. The CDR3 nucleotides read TGTGCCAGCAGCTTATTGGGCTTCGAGACCCAGTACTTC. This encodes CASSLLGFETQYF.

This CDR3 reads CASSLRTGGNTEAFF. The CDR3 DNA reads as TGTGCCAGCAGCTTACGGACAGGGGGGAACACTGAAGCTTTCTTT. The chain carries TRBV13 and TRBJ1-1; 10 bases line up with TRBD1. CDR3 length equals 15 residues. Per germline, CDR1 PRHDT and CDR2 FYEKMQ (reference sequence). V lost 2 bases and J lost 1; bases outside the gene matches: 1. The whole variable domain, remainder taken from reference TRBV13 and TRBJ1-1, is AAGVIQSPRHLIKEKRETATLKCYPIPRHDTVYWYQQGPGQDPQFLISFYEKMQSDKGSIPDRFSAQQFSDYHSELNMSSLELGDSALYFCASSLRTGGNTEAFFGQGTRLTVV.

The CDR3 sequence is CASQRDRKGWEKLFF. In nucleotides, the CDR3 is TGTGCCAGCCAGCGGGACAGGAAGGGGTGGGAAAAACTGTTTTTT. The V gene is TRBV6-1, the J gene TRBJ1-4; the match to TRBD1 covers 8 bases. After removal of 8 bases from V and 8 bases from J, the junction contained 13 bases not matched to a gene. Germline V gene lookup returns CDR1 MNHNS and CDR2 SASEGT. CDR3 length: 15 amino acids.

V and J are TRBV2 and TRBJ1-3; D unresolved. The CDR3 has 15 amino acids. The germline CDR1 and CDR2 sequences are SNHLY and FYNNEI. The V and J ends lost 8 bases and 0 bases respectively, with 14 bases between them. The CDR3 DNA sequence: TGTGCCAGCGCGGCTGACGGTTTCTCTGGAAACACCATATATTTT. This encodes CASAADGFSGNTIYF.

This clone was counted a single time. The chain employs TRBV5-1 and TRBJ2-5; 7 nucleotides align to TRBD1. V was clipped by 6 bases and J by 5 bases; unmatched bases: 13. The CDR3 consists of 15 residues. Looked up from germline, CDR1 is SGHRS and CDR2 is YFSETQ. In DNA form, the CDR3 reads TGCGCCAGCAACGTCAGGGGGATAGTCGGGGAGACCCAGTACTTC. Protein: CASNVRGIVGETQYF.

The chain carries TRBV29-1 and TRBJ1-4, with a possible D match to TRBD1 (5 bases). The germline gives CDR1 SQVTM, CDR2 ANQGSEA. Trimming stripped 6 bases from V and 2 bases from J, with 13 bases between. The CDR3 length is 14 residues. CDR3 DNA sequence: TGCAGCGTGGGGGGGTCCGGGACTAATGAAAAACTGTTTTTT. This sequence encodes CSVGGSGTNEKLFF. The whole variable domain, filled in from reference TRBV29-1 and TRBJ1-4, reads SAVISQKPSRDICQRGTSLTIQCQVDSQVTMMFWYRQQPGQSLTLIATANQGSEATYESGFVIDKFPISRPNLTFSTLTVSNMSPEDSSIYLCSVGGSGTNEKLFFGSGTQLSVL.

The chain carries TRBV7-9 and TRBJ2-1, with 12 bases aligning to TRBD2. Per germline, CDR1 SEHNR and CDR2 FQNEAQ (reference sequence). Trimming at V came to 5 bases and at J to 4 bases, leaving 3 bases not matched to a gene. CDR3 length: 15 amino acids. CDR3 sequence (DNA): TGTGCCAGCAGCCGGACTAGCGGGATTTACAATGAGCAGTTCTTC. Translation: CASSRTSGIYNEQFF.

The V and J genes are TRBV13 and TRBJ2-1; perhaps TRBD2 as D (7 bases). Trimming shortened V by 8 bases and J by 4 bases, and 21 bases separated the two germline ends. Germline values: CDR1 PRHDT, CDR2 FYEKMQ (reference sequence). The CDR3 spans 16 residues. As DNA, the CDR3 is TGTGCCAGCGGACTCCTGGGGGCGGGGGTGTACAATGAGCAGTTCTTC. This translates into CASGLLGAGVYNEQFF.

The J gene is TRBJ2-5, the V gene TRBV5-1; D is perhaps TRBD1 (6 bases). This CDR3 is built from 15 residues. V gave up 2 bases and J gave up 1 base, with 12 bases separating them. CDR1 is SGHRS and CDR2 is YFSETQ in the germline V gene. The CDR3: CASSFPRGTQETQYF. The CDR3 bases are TGCGCCAGCAGCTTCCCTAGGGGGACCCAAGAGACCCAGTACTTC.

This clone was observed a single time. The CDR3 coding sequence is TGTGCCAGCAGAAGGACTAGTCTTGAGCAGTTCTTC. Amino acids: CASRRTSLEQFF. This rearrangement joins TRBV7-2 to TRBJ2-1; 7 bases agree with TRBD2. CDR1 and CDR2 (germline): SGHTA, FQGNSA. The CDR3 sequence is 12 residues long. After removal of 6 bases from V and 9 bases from J, the junction contained 5 bases not matched to a gene.

The rearrangement links TRBV5-4 to TRBJ2-7; 10 positions match TRBD2. Germline-derived CDR1 and CDR2 are SGHNT and YYREEE (reference sequence). The CDR3 totals 16 residues. After removal of 2 bases from V and 2 bases from J, the junction contained 7 bases not matched to a gene. Here the CDR3 reads CASSFLSGRETYEQYF. DNA for the CDR3: TGTGCCAGCAGCTTCCTAAGCGGGAGGGAAACCTACGAGCAGTACTTC. The full variable domain, its missing parts supplied by reference TRBV5-4 and TRBJ2-7, is ETGVTQSPTHLIKTRGQQVTLRCSSQSGHNTVSWYQQALGQGPQFIFQYYREEENGRGNFPPRFSGLQFPNYSSELNVNALELDDSALYLCASSFLSGRETYEQYFGPGTRLTVT.

The chain recombines TRBV28 with TRBJ1-2; TRBD1 is a possible D gene (6 bases). Germline CDR1 reads MDHEN; CDR2 reads SYDVKM. The CDR3 consists of 13 residues. V gave up 4 bases and J gave up 8 bases, with 14 bases separating them. In DNA form, the CDR3 reads TGTGCCAGCAGTTCCCAGGGGTTGAGGGGCTACACCTTC. Its protein is CASSSQGLRGYTF.

This clone was seen a handful of times. The chain recombines TRBV14 with TRBJ2-2; D not certain. The CDR3 spans 16 residues. Trimming removed 1 base from V and 1 base from J, with 10 bases in between. Germline CDR1 and CDR2: SGHDN and FVKESK. DNA for the CDR3: TGTGCCAGCAGCCAAGTCCTACCAAGGAACACCGGGGAGCTGTTTTTT. This gives the protein CASSQVLPRNTGELFF.

V is TRBV28 and J is TRBJ2-7; D ambiguous. CDR3 length equals 14 residues. Trimming took off 4 bases at V and 2 bases at J, with 12 bases between the two ends. Germline V gives CDR1 MDHEN, CDR2 SYDVKM. CDR3 DNA sequence: TGTGCCAGCAGTTCAGCGCAAGTAACCTACGAGCAGTACTTC. Its protein is CASSSAQVTYEQYF.

The J gene is TRBJ2-1, the V gene TRBV2; 8 bases map to TRBD1. This CDR3 region has 16 residues. Germline CDR1 and CDR2: SNHLY and FYNNEI. The trim removed 6 bases at V and 0 bases at J, leaving 7 bases unmatched. The CDR3 region has the DNA TGTGCCAGCAGGCACCAGGGGGCGGGCTCCTACAATGAGCAGTTCTTC. Protein: CASRHQGAGSYNEQFF.